The sequence of this TCR beta chain was determined in a study of T cells in Graves' hyperthyroidism and ophthalmopathy. As for the study in general: At the time of initial diagnosis and before any treatment, peripheral blood was collected.

The study's findings and limits: A model of 13 V-J pairs discriminated ophthalmopathy from stable hyperthyroidism. The majority of expanded thyroid clonotypes above 0.001 also appeared in blood.

As regards this clonotype: The antigen remains undetermined.

RNA transcripts yielded amplified TCR beta CDR3 regions. First-round RT-PCR of the TCR CDR3 relied on the HTBI primer set. MiXCR was run by TCRdb on the multiplex PCR reads, yielding one entry per CDR3 protein. Of a few hundred thousand distinct CDR3 sequences in the sample, about 15% were seen once. Sequences were obtained from blood. The TCR was taken from a woman aged 30 to 39 with Graves' hyperthyroidism.

The CDR3 sequence: CASSYPNEKLFF. The CDR3 coding sequence is TGTGCCAGCAGTTACCCGAATGAAAAACTGTTTTTT. The chain carries TRBV6-2 or TRBV6-3 and TRBJ1-4; no clear D. The CDR3 is 12 amino acids. Germline V CDR1 and CDR2: MNHEY, SVGEGT. Between the trimmed V and J ends, which lost 2 bases and 5 bases, there was a span of 3 bases.